The entry below describes one T cell receptor beta chain. The antigen it binds to is not known. Per-base quality was not reported, and no clone a single base away is much larger than it. Collaborating institutions collected whole blood in K2EDTA tubes following their own protocols. For TCRbeta analysis, collaborator samples were shipped as frozen whole blood, as isolated PBMCs, or as DNA extracted from either sample type. TCRbeta CDR3 regions were amplified from genomic DNA using the immunoSEQ Assay, a bias-controlled multiplex PCR. For the original study's pipeline: The number of nucleated cells in each sample was estimated by amplification of reference gene primers within the assay. To quantify the absolute abundance of each unique TCRbeta CDR3 rearrangement, sequence reads were collapsed and filtered. For each sample, productive Simpson clonality was calculated by taking the square root of Simpson's diversity index across productive rearrangements. TCRdb obtained this table from immuneACCESS and retained in-frame rearrangements with V and J assigned. These tables miss some clones; where compared with another copy, unresolved V genes account for less than half of the shortfall, and the remainder is unexplained. Clone size and the V and J calls come from that table; the DNA yielded D and trimming. For this sample the table gives 40,000 to 55,000 clones, of which roughly 91% were detected only once. The top ten constitute around a quarter of the sample.

CDR1 and CDR2 (MNHEY, SMNVEV) derive from the germline V gene (reference sequence). Taken from cysteine to phenylalanine, the CDR3 has 16 residues. Only the CDR3 region is kept as DNA, spanning 48 bases read in frame from base 1. The junction shows trimming of 3 bases on V and 7 bases on J, and the gene matches do not reach 8 bases of it. This sample was included in a study of blood T cell repertoires in COVID-19 (dated by TCRdb to between 2020 and 2021). As for the study more broadly: Samples from collaborators originated in the United States, Italy and Spain and spanned both the acute and convalescent phases of COVID-19. The prospective study material was composed of cDNA or gDNA derived from T cells, B-cell-depleted T cells, or PBMCs. Deeply sampled blood TCRbeta repertoires from subjects exposed to, actively infected with, or recovered from COVID-19 were included in the dataset. The repertoires were released in a freely available public database meant as a resource for research on the immune response to SARS-CoV-2. Samples came from the ongoing ImmuneRACE study (first 160 participants) plus 1,254 subjects from 6 global collaborators. A de-identified subject ID, COVID-19 status, age in years and sex were almost always included in the sample metadata. Where available, HLA class I and class II types were obtained from metadata supplied by the sample provider rather than from assay-based typing. On the study overall, not on this receptor specifically: How much clinical and demographic metadata was included differed by source and by participant, and the metadata was provided uncurated.

The chain employs TRBV27 and TRBJ1-6; 8 of the junction bases match TRBD1. This sequence was found in a human donor in a cohort sampled during active COVID-19. The material sequenced was peripheral blood. Read as DNA, the sequence is TGTGCCAGCAGTTTCGGACAGGGCAAAAGGAATTCACCCCTCCACTTT. This gives the protein CASSFGQGKRNSPLHF.